Listed below are T cell receptor beta chains from one sample, sequenced in a study of Ad26.COV2.S vaccination and SARS-CoV-2 variants. Using immunoSEQ multiplex PCR, the repertoire was profiled, and TCRdb retains in-frame clones only, with some absent. Of over 300,000 clones in the sample, approximately 83% were seen once. Sequenced material: peripheral blood, taken in a trial of Ad26.COV2.S vaccine versus placebo. The receptors here all came from a person aged 18-65 years who received the Ad26.COV2.S COVID-19 vaccine or a placebo. The CDR3 runs from the conserved cysteine through the conserved F or W.

J,V,CDR3
TRBJ1-6,TRBV12-3/TRBV12-4,CASTEAHSPLHF
TRBJ2-1,TRBV5-1,CASSSLAGAYNEQFF
TRBJ2-7,TRBV4-1,CASSQHGGGPSYEQYF
TRBJ1-2,TRBV20-1,CSASLSGANYGYTF
TRBJ2-7,TRBV15,CATSRAGLAGTEQYF
TRBJ2-1,TRBV3-1/TRBV3-2,CASSHSGRKNEQFF
TRBJ1-1,TRBV6-5,CASSYSPGEVEAFF
TRBJ1-1,TRBV2,CASSELGSVEAFF
TRBJ2-7,TRBV7-2,CASILEGGTFYEQYF
TRBJ2-5,TRBV12-3/TRBV12-4,CASRAIGWGTQYF
TRBJ2-5,TRBV6-5,CASSRVREHQETQYF
TRBJ2-7,TRBV6-1,CASSEGRSYEQYF
TRBJ2-5,TRBV18,CASSPRTTETQYF
TRBJ1-2,TRBV19,CASETDSYGYTF
TRBJ1-6,TRBV27,CASLPTGVYSPLHF
TRBJ1-1,TRBV6-2/TRBV6-3,CASSYSSFGGTWTEAFF
TRBJ1-5,TRBV6-4,CASSESNQPQHF
TRBJ1-5,TRBV6-1,CASSEARGLGLSNQPQHF
TRBJ1-4,TRBV3-1/TRBV3-2,CASSPWTGQGATNEKLFF
TRBJ1-1,TRBV21-1,CASIPDRRNTEAFF
TRBJ1-3,TRBV4-2,CASSQDPQGNTIYF
TRBJ2-1,TRBV13,CASSSSRLAGGYEQFF
TRBJ2-7,TRBV2,CASSSGGGRSEQYF
TRBJ1-2,TRBV11-3,CASSSMGSGTF
TRBJ1-1,TRBV27,CASSFGGGTEAFF
TRBJ1-1,TRBV6-5,CASTGQYTEAFF
TRBJ2-5,TRBV6-2/TRBV6-3,CASSSGEKETQYF
TRBJ1-1,TRBV10-3,CAIGSRDSTEAFF
TRBJ1-4,TRBV11-3,CASSSPGQGEPTNEKLFF